The entry below gives a single T cell receptor beta chain sequence along with its context. What it binds is not known. This record belongs to a study of CD8+ T cells in alopecia areata. Looking at the study overall: Oral tofacitinib, 5 to 10 mg twice daily, was given in an open-label trial.

This CDR3 is built from 14 residues. V gave up 4 bases and J gave up 1 base, with 9 bases separating them. Germline V gene lookup returns CDR1 SGHTA and CDR2 FQGTGA. cDNA reverse transcribed from extracted RNA served as the sequencing template. Profiled with immunoSEQ multiplex PCR; TCRdb holds only in-frame clones, not every one. The sample includes some 170,000 clones, roughly 63% of them seen just once. Study-wide results and limits: Scalp and blood samples kept many expanded lesional clones throughout tofacitinib.

Treatment denoted: oral pan-JAK inhibitor, 5-10 mg twice daily. Here the sequenced sample was CD4+ T cells sorted from blood, taken at approximately week 61, from a patient treated with tofacitinib. V gene TRBV7-3 combines with J gene TRBJ2-3, with D tentatively TRBD1 (5 bases). The receptor was derived from a human donor with alopecia areata. The CDR3 nucleotides read TGTGCCAGCAGCTCAGGGATGGGCACAGATACGCAGTATTTT. This gives the protein CASSSGMGTDTQYF.